The rows below give T cell receptor beta chains drawn from one sample of a study of vaccination and CD4 T cells after COVID-19. Which antigens these TCRs recognize remains unknown. TCRdb itself ran the PCR reads through MiXCR, one entry per CDR3 protein. The sample consists of roughly 23,000 distinct CDR3 sequences, 44% of them appearing once. Sequences were derived from CD4+ T cells from blood, cultured in vitro, sampled before SARS-CoV-2 vaccination. These receptors all stem from a human donor who received a COVID-19 vaccine. Each CDR3 is given without its conserved first and last residue.

cdr3_aa v_call cdr3_length j_call
ASSLEIYNEQF TRBV11-3 11 TRBJ2-1
ASSVGNQREQY TRBV2 11 TRBJ2-7
AWSVVGDTEAF TRBV30 11 TRBJ1-1
ASSLELALDYEQY TRBV7-9 13 TRBJ2-7
ASSLNQGLGNTGELF TRBV7-9 15 TRBJ2-2
ASSLVPSGRGGEQF TRBV12-3/TRBV12-4 14 TRBJ2-1
ATSRDRTSGGSYNEQF TRBV15 16 TRBJ2-1
AWSPGTGINTEAF TRBV30 13 TRBJ1-1
SARRGGNNQPQH TRBV20-1 12 TRBJ1-5
ASSPTGRPYNEQF TRBV18 13 TRBJ2-1
SARDEGQPWDNSPLH TRBV20-1 15 TRBJ1-6
ASSTRGGSGNTIY TRBV19 13 TRBJ1-3
ASTVTGYQPQH TRBV6-1 11 TRBJ1-5
ASSLGSGTTEAF TRBV5-1 12 TRBJ1-1
ATSELVGPTDTQY TRBV24-1 13 TRBJ2-3
ASSSRQSYNEQF TRBV7-9 12 TRBJ2-1
ASRSRAGELF TRBV6-1 10 TRBJ2-2